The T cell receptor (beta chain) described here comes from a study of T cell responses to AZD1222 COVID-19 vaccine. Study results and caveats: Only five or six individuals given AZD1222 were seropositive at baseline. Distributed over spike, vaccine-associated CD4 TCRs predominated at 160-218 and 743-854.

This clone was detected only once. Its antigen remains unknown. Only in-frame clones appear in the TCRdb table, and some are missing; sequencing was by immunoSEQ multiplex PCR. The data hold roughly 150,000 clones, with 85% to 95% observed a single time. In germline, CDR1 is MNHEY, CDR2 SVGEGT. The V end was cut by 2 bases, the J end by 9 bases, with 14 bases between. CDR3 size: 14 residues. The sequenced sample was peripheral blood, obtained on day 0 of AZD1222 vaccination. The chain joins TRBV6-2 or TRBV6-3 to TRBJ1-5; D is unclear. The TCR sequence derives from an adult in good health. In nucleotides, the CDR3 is TGTGCCAGCAGTTACGATGCGGAATCATGGCCCCAGCATTTT. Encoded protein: CASSYDAESWPQHF.